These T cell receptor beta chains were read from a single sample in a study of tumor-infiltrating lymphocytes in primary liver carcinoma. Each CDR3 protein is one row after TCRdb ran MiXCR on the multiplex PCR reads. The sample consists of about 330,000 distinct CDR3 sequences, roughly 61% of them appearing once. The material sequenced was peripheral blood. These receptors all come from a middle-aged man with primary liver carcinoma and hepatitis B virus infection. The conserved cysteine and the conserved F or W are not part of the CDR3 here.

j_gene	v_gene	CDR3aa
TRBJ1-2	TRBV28	ASIAPGGWGYT
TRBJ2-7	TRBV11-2	ASSSTPVAGEC
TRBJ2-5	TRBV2	ASSEVAGGETQY
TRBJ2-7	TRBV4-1	ASSQVSGGNELY
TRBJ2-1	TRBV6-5	ASSYTESVDNEQF
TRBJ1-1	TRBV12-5	ASGLDPGQGMNTEAF
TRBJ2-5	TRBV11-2	ASSLDWPETAQY
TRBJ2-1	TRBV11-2	GSSPCLWGAYNEQF
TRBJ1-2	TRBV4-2	ASSQEGDLYGYT
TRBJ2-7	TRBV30	AWSPLGGEQY
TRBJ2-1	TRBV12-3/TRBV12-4	ASSLISGWNNEQF
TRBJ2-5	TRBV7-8	ASSSSPGQDQETQY
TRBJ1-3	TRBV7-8	ASLIGNTIY
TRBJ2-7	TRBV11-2	ASSLDGEVYEQY
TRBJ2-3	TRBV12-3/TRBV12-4	ASSPGFSTDTQY
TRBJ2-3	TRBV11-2	ASSLDHRLATIDTRY
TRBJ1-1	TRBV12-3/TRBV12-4	PSSLLPEGTEAL
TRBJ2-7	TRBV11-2	AIRLVGGPLSYEQY
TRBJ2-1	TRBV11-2	ICSFRTVGESF
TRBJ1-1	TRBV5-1	PSSGELGAEAF
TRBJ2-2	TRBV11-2	ASNLFTGGNTGGLF
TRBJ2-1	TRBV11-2	ASSLVWGGNEQF
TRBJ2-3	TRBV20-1	SASGSAADTQY
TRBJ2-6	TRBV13	SSSSHGQANSGANVLT
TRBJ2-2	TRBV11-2	ASSLETNTGEQF
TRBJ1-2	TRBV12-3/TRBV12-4	ASSPGQGARIDYGYT